This T cell receptor beta chain was recovered during a study of cytomegalovirus exposure and HLA in healthy donors. Overall study context: Earlier findings included about 120 million unique TCR beta sequences obtained from 150 million to 200 million T cells. Study-level points and caveats: It is likely that the observed cluster of highly shared sequence variants was a sequencing artifact. Per published reports, the classifier diagnosed cytomegalovirus status with high specificity and sensitivity.

Amplification used 60 Vbeta primers and 13 Jbeta primers. Clones were sequenced by immunoSEQ multiplex PCR, and TCRdb holds only the in-frame ones, with some missing. This sample has 150,000 to 200,000 clones, with 79% found just once. The CDR3 length is 13 residues. Germline CDR1 reads MNHEY; CDR2 reads SVGAGI. V was clipped by 2 bases and J by 11 bases; unmatched bases: 8. This clone was picked up a small number of times. The antigen remains unidentified. The genes are TRBV6-5 and TRBJ1-1; 7 bases match TRBD1. Source material: PBMCs. This TCR was recovered from a woman in her thirties or forties in good health and CMV-seronegative. The CDR3 sequence: CASSYTWTGGAFF. CDR3 DNA: TGTGCCAGCAGTTACACCTGGACAGGTGGGGCTTTCTTT.